These T cell receptor beta chains were read from a single sample in a study of blood T cell repertoires in COVID-19. This table comes from immunoSEQ multiplex PCR, and its TCRdb copy is limited to in-frame clones, with some not included. The data contain about 220,000 clones, 80% to 90% of them singletons. Sequenced input: peripheral blood. Every receptor here comes from a man in his forties or fifties with active or convalescent COVID-19. Each CDR3 is given with its conserved first and last residue. A D gene is named only where the DNA matches it firmly. Rows give clone size only sometimes, using once, few, many, or a class for an expanded clone.

j_call v_call clone_size d_call cdr3_aa cdr3_nt
TRBJ2-5 TRBV2 NA TRBD1 CASSGGTGRAETQYF TGTGCCAGCAGTGGGGGGACAGGGCGTGCCGAGACCCAGTACTTC
TRBJ1-1 TRBV7-3 NA TRBD1 CASSPDRGVGAFF TGTGCCAGCAGCCCAGACAGGGGAGTTGGAGCTTTCTTT
TRBJ1-1 TRBV29-1 once TRBD1 CSVDRGHTEAFF TGCAGCGTCGACAGGGGGCATACTGAAGCTTTCTTT
TRBJ2-1 TRBV4-1 NA NA CASSQLEHLGGDEQFF TGCGCCAGCAGCCAATTGGAACATCTCGGAGGGGATGAGCAGTTCTTC
TRBJ1-1 TRBV29-1 NA TRBD1 CSVERGTGNTEAFF TGCAGCGTAGAGAGGGGGACAGGGAACACTGAAGCTTTCTTT
TRBJ2-7 TRBV2 NA NA CASRGTRKPSYEQYF TGTGCCAGCAGGGGCACCCGAAAGCCCTCCTACGAGCAGTACTTC
TRBJ2-3 TRBV21-1 NA NA CASSPPPKRDPYADTQYF TGTGCCAGCAGCCCCCCCCCGAAGCGGGACCCGTACGCAGATACGCAGTATTTT
TRBJ1-1 TRBV29-1 NA NA CSVLGPGSEAFF TGCAGCGTACTCGGGCCAGGGTCTGAAGCTTTCTTT
TRBJ2-1 TRBV7-9 once TRBD1 CASSEQGYEQFF TGTGCCAGCAGCGAACAGGGGTATGAGCAGTTCTTC
TRBJ2-7 TRBV28 NA TRBD2 CASQGGLAGYEQYF TGTGCCAGCCAAGGGGGACTAGCGGGTTACGAGCAGTACTTC
TRBJ2-7 TRBV21-1 NA NA CASSNLCREVAYEQYF TGTGCCAGCAGCAATCTGTGTCGGGAGGTTGCCTACGAGCAGTACTTC
TRBJ2-1 TRBV9 few TRBD2 CASSATGTSGYNEQFF TGTGCCAGCAGCGCCACCGGGACTAGCGGATACAATGAGCAGTTCTTC
TRBJ2-1 TRBV27 NA NA CASSPNSGSYNEQFF TGTGCCAGCAGCCCGAATAGCGGCTCCTACAATGAGCAGTTCTTC
TRBJ2-6 TRBV7-8 NA TRBD1 CASSVTGGGSGANVLTF TGTGCCAGCAGCGTGACAGGGGGCGGCTCTGGGGCCAACGTCCTGACTTTC
TRBJ2-7 TRBV6-5 NA NA CASSPWTAFWEQYF TGTGCCAGCAGTCCATGGACTGCCTTTTGGGAGCAGTACTTC
TRBJ2-3 TRBV24-1 NA NA CATSATDTQYF TGTGCCACCAGTGCAACAGATACGCAGTATTTT
TRBJ1-2 TRBV5-6 NA NA CASSPKAGYGYTF TGTGCCAGCAGCCCGAAAGCAGGCTATGGCTACACCTTC
TRBJ1-5 TRBV28 NA TRBD1 CASRTGAGSNQPQHF TGTGCCAGCAGGACAGGGGCGGGTAGCAATCAGCCCCAGCATTTT
TRBJ1-6 TRBV19 NA NA CASTPSRGSPLHF TGTGCCAGTACCCCTTCGCGGGGCTCACCCCTCCACTTT
TRBJ2-3 TRBV7-9 NA TRBD2 CASIPPGAGGSSDTQYF TGTGCCAGCATCCCCCCCGGGGCGGGAGGCAGTTCTGATACGCAGTATTTT
TRBJ1-1 TRBV27 NA TRBD1 CASSLRQGRNTEAFF TGTGCCAGCAGTTTACGACAGGGGCGGAACACTGAAGCTTTCTTT
TRBJ2-7 TRBV9 NA TRBD2 CASSVVTSGSYEQYF TGTGCCAGCAGCGTAGTTACTAGCGGGAGCTACGAGCAGTACTTC
TRBJ2-1 TRBV7-3 NA TRBD2 CASSRTSGYNEQFF TGTGCCAGCAGCAGGACTAGCGGATACAATGAGCAGTTCTTC
TRBJ1-4 TRBV7-9 NA NA CASSLEGRGNEKLFF TGTGCCAGCAGCTTAGAGGGCAGGGGAAATGAAAAACTGTTTTTT
TRBJ1-2 TRBV7-2 few NA CASSSLSQGNGYTF TGTGCCAGCAGCTCCCTGAGTCAGGGCAATGGCTACACCTTC
TRBJ1-5 TRBV27 NA NA CASSPRRKGAGNQPQHF TGTGCCAGCAGTCCCCGGCGGAAGGGAGCGGGCAATCAGCCCCAGCATTTT
TRBJ2-5 TRBV5-1 few TRBD2 CASSLVSGGAGETQYF TGCGCCAGCAGCTTGGTTAGCGGGGGGGCCGGGGAGACCCAGTACTTC
TRBJ1-2 TRBV5-5 few TRBD1 CASSLAPITGGAYGYTF TGTGCCAGCAGCTTGGCCCCTATTACAGGGGGCGCTTATGGCTACACCTTC
TRBJ2-3 TRBV10-3 NA NA CAISERGLQFPDTQYF TGTGCCATCAGTGAAAGGGGGTTGCAATTCCCAGATACGCAGTATTTT
TRBJ2-6 TRBV2 NA NA CASSGHRGGGANVLTF TGTGCCAGCAGTGGCCACAGGGGGGGTGGGGCCAACGTCCTGACTTTC
TRBJ2-5 TRBV27 NA NA CASSRDGFAETQYF TGTGCCAGCAGTCGAGACGGGTTCGCGGAGACCCAGTACTTC
TRBJ2-5 TRBV27 NA NA CASSPGKTQYF TGTGCCAGCAGTCCCGGGAAGACCCAGTACTTC
TRBJ2-5 TRBV5-1 NA NA CASSLIPGRGAQKEGTQYF TGCGCCAGCAGCTTGATTCCGGGCAGGGGGGCCCAGAAGGAGGGGACCCAGTACTTC
TRBJ1-1 TRBV3-1/TRBV3-2 NA NA CASSQLGGTEAFF TGTGCCAGCAGCCAGCTAGGGGGCACTGAAGCTTTCTTT
TRBJ1-1 TRBV27 NA NA CASSGSPDRLNTEAFF TGTGCCAGCAGTGGAAGCCCGGACAGATTGAACACTGAAGCTTTCTTT
TRBJ1-5 TRBV11-2 NA NA CASSLGSDQPQHF TGTGCCAGCAGTCTGGGCAGTGATCAGCCCCAGCATTTT
TRBJ2-2 TRBV3-1/TRBV3-2 NA NA CASSQDPTTGELFF TGTGCCAGCAGCCAAGACCCGACGACGGGAGAGCTGTTTTTT
TRBJ1-6 TRBV27 NA TRBD1 CASSLGDRGYNSPLHF TGTGCCAGCAGTCTTGGGGACAGGGGTTATAATTCACCCCTCCACTTT
TRBJ1-2 TRBV27 once NA CASSRPEGDGYTF TGTGCCAGCAGCCGCCCGGAAGGGGATGGCTACACCTTC
TRBJ1-5 TRBV6-1 medium-sized NA CASSEFGGSNQPQHF TGTGCCAGCAGTGAGTTCGGGGGTAGCAATCAGCCCCAGCATTTT
TRBJ2-5 TRBV27 NA TRBD2 CASSSGLAGQETQYF TGTGCCAGCAGCTCAGGACTAGCGGGCCAAGAGACCCAGTACTTC
TRBJ1-1 TRBV5-3 NA NA CARSLEQGREGAFF TGTGCCAGAAGCTTGGAACAGGGAAGGGAGGGAGCTTTCTTT
TRBJ1-2 TRBV5-6 few TRBD1 CASRGRDRRGSGYTF TGTGCCAGCAGAGGTAGGGACAGGAGGGGAAGTGGCTACACCTTC